The 27 T cell receptor beta chains below were found in one sample sequenced in a study of blood T cell repertoires in COVID-19. Libraries were prepared by immunoSEQ multiplex PCR; TCRdb keeps only in-frame clonotypes and omits some of them. The data show roughly 250,000 clones, around four fifths seen once. Sequenced material: peripheral blood. These receptors all stem from a woman between 40 and 50 years old with active or convalescent COVID-19.

The chain employs TRBV19 and TRBJ2-1; D not certain. CDR3 length equals 14 residues. V lost 5 bases to trimming and J lost 6 bases, with 14 bases between them. Germline V gene lookup returns CDR1 LNHDA and CDR2 SQIVND (reference sequence). The CDR3 DNA is TGTGCCAGTAGTCCACCCCAGGTGGGCAATGAGCAGTTCTTC. It codes for CASSPPQVGNEQFF.

The chain carries TRBV5-4 and TRBJ2-6; 8 bases align to TRBD1. CDR1 and CDR2 from the germline V gene are SGHNT and YYREEE (reference sequence). The CDR3 has 18 amino acids. V shed 1 base, J shed 0 bases, and the junction held 6 bases outside the gene matches. CDR3: CASSLPGGFNSGANVLTF. DNA of the CDR3: TGTGCCAGCAGCTTGCCAGGGGGCTTTAACTCTGGGGCCAACGTCCTGACTTTC. Full variable domain (remainder filled in from reference TRBV5-4 and TRBJ2-6): ETGVTQSPTHLIKTRGQQVTLRCSSQSGHNTVSWYQQALGQGPQFIFQYYREEENGRGNFPPRFSGLQFPNYSSELNVNALELDDSALYLCASSLPGGFNSGANVLTFGAGSRLTVL.

The chain is built from TRBV5-1 and TRBJ2-7; D is undetermined. The CDR3 has 15 residues. V lost 1 base and J 6 bases, leaving 17 bases between the germline ends. Germline CDR1 SGHRS, CDR2 YFSETQ. CDR3 loop: CASSLIGGDFSEQYV. The CDR3 DNA is TGCGCCAGCAGCTTGATAGGCGGAGATTTCTCCGAGCAGTACGTC.

This sequence joins TRBV3-1 (or the pseudogene TRBV3-2) and TRBJ1-5, with no clear D. Per germline, CDR1 LGHDT and CDR2 YNNKEL (reference sequence). Trimming cost V 0 bases and J 4 bases, with 4 bases left between them. The CDR3 covers 13 residues. The CDR3 DNA reads TGTGCCAGCAGCCAAGACAGGAATCAGCCCCAGCATTTT. Protein: CASSQDRNQPQHF.

This chain links TRBV5-8 with TRBJ1-1; D gene unclear. Trimming cost V 7 bases and J 4 bases, with 26 bases left between them. This CDR3 is built from 17 residues. The germline CDR1 and CDR2 sequences are SGHTS and YDEGEE. This CDR3 reads CASGEAARPALTTEAFF. The CDR3, as DNA: TGTGCCAGCGGGGAAGCGGCTCGGCCGGCACTAACCACTGAAGCTTTCTTT.

There are a few counts of this clone. The J gene is TRBJ1-1, the V gene TRBV7-9; TRBD1 aligns across 10 bases. CDR3 size: 18 residues. Germline CDR1 and CDR2: SEHNR and FQNEAQ (reference sequence). V shed 4 bases and J 1 base; nucleotides not matched to a gene: 12. CDR3 coding DNA: TGTGCCAGCAGCTCCCATCGGCTGACAGGGGGCGAGAACACTGAAGCTTTCTTT. It encodes CASSSHRLTGGENTEAFF.

There are a few counts of this clone. V gene TRBV18 combines with J gene TRBJ1-6; a weak D match, TRBD1 (5 bases). Trimming pared 4 bases from V and 6 bases from J, leaving 10 bases between. Germline V gene data show CDR1 as KGHSH and CDR2 as LQKENI. This CDR3 region has 14 residues. The DNA of the CDR3 is TGTGCCAGCTCACGCACCGGGGGTAATTCACCCCTCCACTTT. It specifies CASSRTGGNSPLHF.

The table lists this clone with a few counts. The rearrangement uses TRBV11-2 and TRBJ2-1; 7 nucleotides align to TRBD1. This CDR3 contains 12 residues. The germline CDR1 and CDR2 sequences are SGHAT and FQNNGV. With 5 bases clipped from V and 10 bases from J, the junction kept 5 bases outside the gene matches. CDR3 nucleotide sequence: TGTGCCAGCAGCCGAGACAGGGAGGAGCAGTTCTTC. Protein product: CASSRDREEQFF.

This clone has just a few counts. The genes are TRBV24-1 and TRBJ2-3; 7 nucleotides match TRBD1. Germline values: CDR1 KGHDR, CDR2 SFDVKD. CDR3 size: 16 residues. Unmatched junction bases numbered 13, after V lost 5 bases and J lost 6 bases. The CDR3 protein is CATSGSGQISYDTQYF. The CDR3 nucleotides are TGTGCCACCAGTGGCTCGGGACAGATTTCTTATGATACGCAGTATTTT.

The rearrangement joins TRBV29-1 to TRBJ1-4; D unresolved. The CDR3 covers 10 residues. Germline CDR1 reads SQVTM; CDR2 reads ANQGSEA. Trimming cost V 7 bases and J 6 bases, with 6 bases left between them. The CDR3: CSAFDEKLFF. The CDR3 DNA reads TGCAGCGCTTTCGATGAAAAACTGTTTTTT.

This chain uses TRBV5-1 with TRBJ1-2; 7 bases line up with TRBD1. The germline V gene has CDR1 SGHRS and CDR2 YFSETQ. The V and J ends lost 4 bases and 2 bases, in that order; junction bases with no gene match: 5. The CDR3 runs 14 residues. In nucleotides, the CDR3 is TGCGCCAGCAGCCTCAGGGGGAGGAACTATGGCTACACCTTC. It is translated as CASSLRGRNYGYTF.

The genes are TRBV7-9 and TRBJ1-1, with TRBD1 matching 7 bases. CDR3 size: 12 residues. Per germline, CDR1 SEHNR and CDR2 FQNEAQ (reference sequence). After removal of 7 bases from V and 3 bases from J, the junction contained 2 bases not matched to a gene. The CDR3, as DNA: TGTGCCAGCAAAGACAGGGACACTGAAGCTTTCTTT. Translation gives CASKDRDTEAFF.

This clone was seen a handful of times. The rearrangement joins TRBV30 to TRBJ1-6; D is uncertain. The CDR3 extends over 15 amino acids. Looked up from germline, CDR1 is GTSNPN and CDR2 is SVGIG (reference sequence). V was shortened by 4 bases and J by 0 bases, with 10 bases between the two germline ends. CDR3: CAWTPTVSYNSPLHF. Here the CDR3 DNA reads TGTGCCTGGACTCCTACAGTCTCCTATAATTCACCCCTCCACTTT. Using reference TRBV30 and TRBJ1-6 for the parts outside the CDR3, the full variable domain is SQTIHQWPATLVQPVGSPLSLECTVEGTSNPNLYWYRQAAGRGLQLLFYSVGIGQISSEVPQNLSASRPQDRQFILSSKKLLLSDSGFYLCAWTPTVSYNSPLHFGNGTRLTVT.

The rearrangement joins TRBV6-1 to TRBJ1-4; D remains unclear. Trimming pared 4 bases from V and 0 bases from J, leaving 12 bases between. The germline CDR1 and CDR2 sequences are MNHNS and SASEGT. The CDR3 runs 16 residues. The CDR3 DNA reads as TGTGCCAGCAGTGCCCCCGCGAGTGCAACTAATGAAAAACTGTTTTTT. Translated: CASSAPASATNEKLFF.

The rearrangement links TRBV15 to TRBJ1-1, with a tentative D call TRBD1 (6 bases). CDR3 length: 15 residues. Germline CDR1 and CDR2: LNHNV and YYDKDF (reference sequence). V lost 5 bases and J lost 4, with 17 bases in between. The CDR3 DNA reads TGTGCCACCAGCGGGTGGGACACCTCCAGCACTGAAGCTTTCTTT. It specifies CATSGWDTSSTEAFF.

The chain uses TRBV29-1 and TRBJ2-2; 10 bases agree with TRBD1. The CDR3 is 14 amino acids. Germline V gene sequence: CDR1 SQVTM, CDR2 ANQGSEA. V trimming: 6 bases; J trimming: 6 bases; junction bases outside the gene matches: 7. This chain's CDR3 is CSVSRQGASGELFF. For the CDR3, the DNA is TGCAGCGTCTCCCGACAGGGGGCATCCGGGGAGCTGTTTTTT.

The J gene is TRBJ2-1, the V gene TRBV11-3, with a tentative D call TRBD2 (5 bases). This CDR3 contains 14 residues. V shed 1 base and J shed 8 bases, with 12 bases lying between them. Per germline, CDR1 SGHNT and CDR2 YENEEA. CDR3 protein: CASSLGSGGHEQFF. In DNA form, the CDR3 reads TGTGCCAGCAGCTTAGGCTCCGGAGGCCATGAGCAGTTCTTC.

This clone appeared once. CDR3 loop: CASSGTGHEKLFF. Written as DNA, the CDR3 is TGTGCCAGTAGTGGGACAGGGCATGAAAAACTGTTTTTT. V is TRBV19 and J is TRBJ1-4; 9 nucleotides agree with TRBD1. The CDR3 contains 13 residues. J lost 6 bases, V lost 5 bases, and 1 base had no gene match. Germline values: CDR1 LNHDA, CDR2 SQIVND (reference sequence).

This chain uses TRBV15 with TRBJ2-4; 10 bases agree with TRBD2. After removal of 5 bases from V and 12 bases from J, the junction contained 7 bases not matched to a gene. In germline, CDR1 is LNHNV, CDR2 YYDKDF (reference sequence). The CDR3 length is 13 residues. The chain's CDR3 is CATSARTSGPQYF. CDR3 sequence (DNA): TGTGCCACCAGCGCCCGGACTAGCGGTCCTCAGTACTTC. The full variable domain, its missing parts supplied by reference TRBV15 and TRBJ2-4, is DAMVIQNPRYQVTQFGKPVTLSCSQTLNHNVMYWYQQKSSQAPKLLFHYYDKDFNNEADTPDNFQSRRPNTSFCFLDIRSPGLGDTAMYLCATSARTSGPQYFGAGTRLSVL.

The CDR3 reads CASSVEGVTDTQYF. CDR3 sequence (DNA): TGTGCCAGCAGCGTGGAGGGCGTTACAGATACGCAGTATTTT. The chain uses TRBV9 and TRBJ2-3; possible D gene TRBD2, 6 bases. The CDR3 runs 14 residues. CDR1 and CDR2 (germline): SGDLS, YYNGEE. Trimming pared 2 bases from V and 3 bases from J, leaving 10 bases between.

A word on this clone: Other nucleotide sequences in the sample specify the same CDR3. V is TRBV5-1 and J is TRBJ2-7; no clear D. This CDR3 spans 12 amino acids. Germline V gives CDR1 SGHRS, CDR2 YFSETQ. V lost 2 bases, J lost 0 bases, and 3 bases lay in between. CDR3 protein: CASSFSSYEQYF. The CDR3 DNA follows: TGCGCCAGCAGCTTCAGCTCCTACGAGCAGTACTTC.

The chain employs TRBV6-1 and TRBJ1-5; maybe TRBD1 (5 bases). The germline V and J ends were trimmed by 11 bases and 0 bases, with 14 bases remaining between them. CDR1 and CDR2 from the germline V gene are MNHNS and SASEGT. This CDR3 has 14 residues. The CDR3 loop reads CAGSRGGSNQPQHF. The DNA of the CDR3 is TGTGCCGGATCAAGGGGCGGTAGCAATCAGCCCCAGCATTTT.

This clone was found once. This chain links TRBV14 with TRBJ1-5; possible D gene TRBD1, 5 bases. The CDR3 extends over 18 amino acids. The germline V and J ends were trimmed by 3 bases and 2 bases, with 20 bases remaining between them. CDR1 and CDR2 (germline): SGHDN, FVKESK. The CDR3 DNA follows: TGTGCCAGCAGCCATTTCTTATACAGGTGGATGGGCAATCAGCCCCAGCATTTT. Translation: CASSHFLYRWMGNQPQHF. Based on the CDR3 plus reference TRBV14 and TRBJ1-5, the full variable domain is EAGVTQFPSHSVIEKGQTVTLRCDPISGHDNLYWYRRVMGKEIKFLLHFVKESKQDESGMPNNRFLAERTGGTYSTLKVQPAELEDSGVYFCASSHFLYRWMGNQPQHFGDGTRLSIL.

The V call is TRBV28, the J call TRBJ1-5; D perhaps matches TRBD1 (5 bases). CDR1 and CDR2 (germline): MDHEN, SYDVKM. The CDR3 consists of 13 residues. V dropped 6 bases and J dropped 7 bases, with 13 bases sitting between them. The DNA for the CDR3 is TGTGCCAGCAGGGGCTTGAAGGGGCAGCCCCAGCATTTT. This codes for CASRGLKGQPQHF.

The chain is built from TRBV5-5 and TRBJ2-3; D perhaps matches TRBD2 (6 bases). Trimming removed 0 bases from V and 4 bases from J, with 9 bases in between. Germline CDR1 and CDR2: SGHKS and YYEKEE (reference sequence). CDR3 length: 14 residues. This CDR3 reads CASSLDPSADTQYF. The CDR3 DNA reads TGTGCCAGCAGCTTGGATCCTAGCGCAGATACGCAGTATTTT.

There are many counts of this clone. The chain links TRBV19 to TRBJ1-1, with D possibly being TRBD1 (5 bases). The V end lost 5 bases, the J end lost 0 bases, and 7 bases lay between the germline ends. From germline, CDR1 is LNHDA and CDR2 SQIVND (reference sequence). The CDR3 extends over 13 amino acids. CDR3 DNA sequence: TGTGCCAGTAGTTTGACAGTGAACACTGAAGCTTTCTTT. This gives the protein CASSLTVNTEAFF.

The chain recombines TRBV11-2 with TRBJ1-3, with D uncertain. Germline V gives CDR1 SGHAT, CDR2 FQNNGV. The CDR3 length is 14 residues. V was clipped by 5 bases and J by 4 bases, with 12 bases between them. Here the CDR3 DNA reads TGTGCCAGCAGCCCCAGTGTGGGCGGAAACACCATATATTTT. Translation: CASSPSVGGNTIYF.